The subject of this entry is one T cell receptor beta chain. Its antigen is undetermined. The data were obtained in a study of beta chain features in type 1 diabetes. General observations from the study: The VDJ junctions of type 1 diabetes patients carried fewer insertions and more deletions. HLA effects on TCRB rearrangement stayed unresolved here. An over-representation of cells with high TCR expression could result from cDNA sequencing.

What was sequenced were expressed TCRB transcripts, since all of the isolated RNA had been reverse transcribed. Profiled with immunoSEQ multiplex PCR; TCRdb holds only in-frame clones, not every one. The table has fewer than 350,000 clones, 20% seen once; the top ten hold roughly 0.045%. There are 15 residues in the CDR3. Germline values: CDR1 KGHSH, CDR2 LQKENI. Trimming cost V 1 base and J 3 bases, with 9 bases left between them. The V and J genes are TRBV18 and TRBJ1-4; D is possibly TRBD1 (6 bases). Sequencing was carried out using naive CD4+ T cells from blood. This receptor was taken from a woman in her late teens or twenties in good health. CDR3 nucleotides: TGTGCCAGCTCACCACAGACAGGCCCTAATGAAAAACTGTTTTTT. Protein sequence: CASSPQTGPNEKLFF.